The entry below gives a single TCR beta chain sequence along with its context. Its matching antigen is unknown. The data stem from a study of naive and memory T cell subsets. Findings and limits, study-wide: Naive repertoires, especially CD8, held a few larger clonotypes, possibly memory cells re-expressing CD45RA.

Two oligonucleotides, mixed equimolar, formed the beta constant-region primer covering TRBC1 and TRBC2. Nested alpha and beta constant-region primers with the SP2 primer drove four PCR rounds on ligated cDNA. Each CDR3 protein is one row after TCRdb ran MiXCR on the UMI-ligation and nested PCR reads. The sample shows around 140,000 distinct CDR3 sequences, about 20% of them seen only once. The CDR3 is made up of 14 amino acids. The germline V and J ends were trimmed by 1 base and 4 bases, with 10 bases remaining between them. Germline CDR1 reads GTSNPN; CDR2 reads SVGIG (reference sequence). The TCR was taken from a human donor in good health. What was sequenced was naive CD4+ T cells from blood. V and J are TRBV30 and TRBJ2-2; possibly TRBD2 for D (5 bases). CDR3 amino acids: CAWSGGLITGELFF. CDR3 nucleotides: TGTGCCTGGAGTGGAGGACTCATCACCGGGGAGCTGTTTTTT.